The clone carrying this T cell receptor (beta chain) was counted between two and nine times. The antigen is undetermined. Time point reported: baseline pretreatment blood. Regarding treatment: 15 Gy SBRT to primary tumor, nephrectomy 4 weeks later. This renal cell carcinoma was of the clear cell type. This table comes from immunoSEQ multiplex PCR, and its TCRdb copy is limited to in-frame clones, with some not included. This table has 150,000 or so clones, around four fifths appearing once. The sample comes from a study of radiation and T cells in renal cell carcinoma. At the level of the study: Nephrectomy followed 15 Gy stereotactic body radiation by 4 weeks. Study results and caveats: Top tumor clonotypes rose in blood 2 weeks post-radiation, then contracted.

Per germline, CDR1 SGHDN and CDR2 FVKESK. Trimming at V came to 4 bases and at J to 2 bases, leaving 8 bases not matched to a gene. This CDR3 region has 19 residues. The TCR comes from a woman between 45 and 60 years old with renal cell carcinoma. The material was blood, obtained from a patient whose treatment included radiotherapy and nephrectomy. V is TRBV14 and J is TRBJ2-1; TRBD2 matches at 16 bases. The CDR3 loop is CASSPGTSGRAETYNEQFF. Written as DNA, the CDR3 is TGTGCCAGCAGCCCCGGGACTAGCGGGAGGGCCGAGACCTACAATGAGCAGTTCTTC.